This TCR beta chain was observed in a study of beta chain features in type 1 diabetes. General study findings and limits: Still unanswered here is whether HLA type influences TCRB rearrangement.

Sequenced material consisted of expressed TCRB transcripts (all of the isolated RNA was reverse transcribed). Sequenced by immunoSEQ multiplex PCR; TCRdb stores in-frame clones only, minus some. The repertoire has 250,000 to 300,000 clones, approximately 8.1% of them found once; the top ten carry over 0.8%. This clone was counted between two and nine times. Its antigen is undetermined. The material sequenced was central memory CD4+ T cells from blood. This receptor was identified in a woman under 30 in good health.

The CDR3 here is CASSATTNTGELFF. CDR3 sequence (DNA): TGTGCCAGCAGCGCTACAACGAACACCGGGGAGCTGTTTTTT. This rearrangement joins TRBV9 to TRBJ2-2; no clear D gene. Per germline, CDR1 SGDLS and CDR2 YYNGEE. With 3 bases removed from V and 0 bases from J, the gap between germline ends came to 6 bases. The CDR3 sequence is 14 residues long.